The rows below give T cell receptor beta chains drawn from one sample of a study of regulatory T cells in long-lasting Graves disease. TCRdb fed the multiplex PCR reads into MiXCR, producing one record per CDR3 protein. Of 350,000 to 550,000 distinct CDR3 sequences in the sample, about 15% were seen once. This same sample was also taken into another study, of T cells in Graves' hyperthyroidism and ophthalmopathy.

Specimen: peripheral blood mononuclear cells (PBMCs), collected at new diagnosis, from a patient treated with antithyroid drugs. The origin of the receptors is a woman between 45 and 65 years old with Graves disease. Both conserved end residues are part of each CDR3. The D gene is left open where the match is weak. Clone size is shown for a subset of rows, as once, few, many or a class of expanded clone.

V gene,J gene,D gene,clone size,CDR3 DNA,CDR3 protein
TRBV5-1,TRBJ1-3,NA,NA,TGCGCCAGCAGGTCCGGGACCGCCGGCTCTGGAAACACCATATATTTT,CASRSGTAGSGNTIYF
TRBV20-1,TRBJ1-1,TRBD1,many,TGCAGTGCTAAAACAGGGGTTAACACTGAAGCTTTCTTT,CSAKTGVNTEAFF
TRBV12-3/TRBV12-4,TRBJ1-2,NA,many,TGTGCCAGCAGTCATTCTTCTTCGTATGGCTACACCTTC,CASSHSSSYGYTF
TRBV5-1,TRBJ2-1,NA,NA,TGCGCCAGCAGCTTACTAGCATATGAGCAGTTCTTC,CASSLLAYEQFF
TRBV19,TRBJ2-7,NA,few,TGTGCCAGTAGCAGCAGGGTCACCTACGAGCAGTACTTC,CASSSRVTYEQYF
TRBV12-3/TRBV12-4,TRBJ1-1,NA,many,TGTGCCAGCAGTATGTACCCTGAAGCTTTCTTT,CASSMYPEAFF
TRBV9,TRBJ1-2,TRBD1,many,TGTGCCAGCAGACAGGGGAACTATGGCTACACCTTC,CASRQGNYGYTF
TRBV2,TRBJ2-5,TRBD1,many,TGTGCCAGCAGTGAAGCAGGGGGCGGCGAGACCCAGTACTTC,CASSEAGGGETQYF
TRBV20-1,TRBJ1-5,NA,few,TGCAGTGCTGGGGGGGGTTATCAGCCCCAGCATTTT,CSAGGGYQPQHF
TRBV9,TRBJ2-5,NA,many,TGTGCCAGCAGCCCATCAGTTAGGGAAGAGACCCAGTACTTC,CASSPSVREETQYF
TRBV12-3/TRBV12-4,TRBJ1-1,NA,few,TGTGCCAGCATACCCGGGCCAGGCCCTAACACTGAAGCTTTCTTT,CASIPGPGPNTEAFF
TRBV28,TRBJ2-3,NA,few,TGTGCCAGCAGTTTGGAGGGGGCGGAAGATACGCAGTATTTT,CASSLEGAEDTQYF
TRBV27,TRBJ2-7,NA,NA,TGTGCCAGCAGTTTAATGGGCACAGGGTCCGCCTACGAGCAGTACTTC,CASSLMGTGSAYEQYF
TRBV27,TRBJ2-1,TRBD1,NA,TGTGCCAGCAGTTTGGGGACAGACTACAATGAGCAGTTCTTC,CASSLGTDYNEQFF